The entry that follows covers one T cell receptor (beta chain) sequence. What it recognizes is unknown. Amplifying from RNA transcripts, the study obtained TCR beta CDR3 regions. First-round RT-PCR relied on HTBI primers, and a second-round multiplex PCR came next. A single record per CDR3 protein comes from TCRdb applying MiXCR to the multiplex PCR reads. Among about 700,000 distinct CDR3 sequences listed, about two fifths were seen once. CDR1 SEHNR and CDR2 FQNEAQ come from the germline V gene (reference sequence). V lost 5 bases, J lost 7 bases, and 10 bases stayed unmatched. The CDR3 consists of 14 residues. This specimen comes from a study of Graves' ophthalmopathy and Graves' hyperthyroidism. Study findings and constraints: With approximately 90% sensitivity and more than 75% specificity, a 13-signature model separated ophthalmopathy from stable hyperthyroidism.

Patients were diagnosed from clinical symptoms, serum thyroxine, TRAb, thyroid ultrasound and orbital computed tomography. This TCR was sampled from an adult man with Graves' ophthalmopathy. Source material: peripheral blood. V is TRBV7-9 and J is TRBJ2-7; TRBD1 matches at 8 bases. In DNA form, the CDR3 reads TGTGCCAGCAGCCCGGGGACAGGAGTAAGTGAGCAGTACTTC. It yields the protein CASSPGTGVSEQYF.